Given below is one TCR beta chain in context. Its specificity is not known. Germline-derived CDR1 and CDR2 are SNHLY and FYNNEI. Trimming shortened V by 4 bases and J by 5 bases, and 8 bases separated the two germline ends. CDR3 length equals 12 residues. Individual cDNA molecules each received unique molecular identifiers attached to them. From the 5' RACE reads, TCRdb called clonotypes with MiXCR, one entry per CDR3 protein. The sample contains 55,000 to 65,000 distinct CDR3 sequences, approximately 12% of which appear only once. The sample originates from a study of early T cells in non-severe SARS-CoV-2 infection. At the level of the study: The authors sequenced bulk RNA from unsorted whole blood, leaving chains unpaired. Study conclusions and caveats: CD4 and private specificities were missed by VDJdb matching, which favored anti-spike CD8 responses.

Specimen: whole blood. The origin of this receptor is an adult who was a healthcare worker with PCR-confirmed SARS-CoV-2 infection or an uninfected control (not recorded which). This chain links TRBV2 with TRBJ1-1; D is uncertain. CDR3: CASSAAQTEAFF. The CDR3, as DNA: TGTGCCAGCAGTGCGGCACAAACTGAAGCTTTCTTT.